What follows is one T cell receptor beta chain and its context. The antigen is unknown. RNA extraction was followed by reverse transcription into cDNA, which acted as the sequencing template. Assay: immunoSEQ multiplex PCR; the TCRdb copy retains only in-frame clones and omits some. The table has 210,000 or so clones, approximately 65% seen once; the top ten hold 0.95% to 1.5%. The data belong to a study of CD8+ T cells in alopecia areata. Looking at the study overall: Tofacitinib administration to treated patients was oral, at 5 to 10 mg twice daily. The study's findings and limits: Among the top 100, expanded CD8+ clones, as well as scalp clonality, were significantly decreased by tofacitinib. Persistence during tofacitinib was seen for many expanded lesional clones in scalp and blood.

The CDR3 sequence is 16 residues long. Germline-derived CDR1 and CDR2 are LNHDA and SQIVND (reference sequence). V was pared by 6 bases and J by 0 bases, with 15 bases between. Treatment reported: oral pan-JAK inhibitor, 5-10 mg twice daily. The genes are TRBV19 and TRBJ1-5; D ambiguous. The sample consisted of CD4+ T cells sorted from blood, taken between weeks 44 and 45, from a patient treated with tofacitinib. The sequence came from a human donor with alopecia areata. The CDR3 bases are TGTGCCAGTAGGCTTGCGTTTCAGAATAGCAATCAGCCCCAGCATTTT. This encodes CASRLAFQNSNQPQHF. Supplemented by reference TRBV19 and TRBJ1-5, the full variable domain reads DGGITQSPKYLFRKEGQNVTLSCEQNLNHDAMYWYRQDPGQGLRLIYYSQIVNDFQKGDIAEGYSVSREKKESFPLTVTSAQKNPTAFYLCASRLAFQNSNQPQHFGDGTRLSIL.